What follows are 21 T cell receptor beta chains derived from one specimen sequenced in a study of shared clonotypes between healthy human individuals. Measured with immunoSEQ multiplex PCR; TCRdb has only the in-frame clones, and not every one. The data hold roughly 2.4 million clones, with approximately 94% observed a single time. The sample taken for sequencing was naive CD4+ T cells sorted from blood. Documented subset: CD45RA+ positively selected. The origin of the receptors is a man aged 18 to 30 in good health.

This rearrangement joins TRBV5-1 to TRBJ1-5; a possible D gene is TRBD1 (6 bases). The CDR3 has 13 amino acids. In germline, CDR1 is SGHRS, CDR2 YFSETQ. The V gene lost 4 bases and the J gene lost 7 bases, with 12 bases spanning the gap. The CDR3 spells CASSTDSTQPQHF. The CDR3 coding sequence is TGCGCCAGCAGCACGGACAGTACGCAGCCCCAGCATTTT.

The chain uses TRBV30 and TRBJ2-7; 7 bases map to TRBD2. From germline, CDR1 is GTSNPN and CDR2 SVGIG (reference sequence). The CDR3 loop spans 14 amino acids. The V and J ends lost 0 bases and 6 bases, in that order; junction bases with no gene match: 8. For the CDR3, the DNA is TGTGCCTGGAGTGTATCCCGAGCGGGATCCGAGCAGTACTTC. It specifies CAWSVSRAGSEQYF.

The chain is built from TRBV7-3 and TRBJ2-6; D not resolved. Trimming stripped 5 bases from V and 0 bases from J, with 5 bases between. CDR1 is SGHTA and CDR2 is FQGTGA in the germline V gene. The CDR3 sequence is 14 residues long. The CDR3 nucleotides read TGTGCCAGCAGCCAAAGCTCTGGGGCCAACGTCCTGACTTTC. Its translation is CASSQSSGANVLTF.

The CDR3 reads CASSPSTAYQPQHF. Here the CDR3 DNA reads TGTGCCAGCAGTCCGTCGACAGCATATCAGCCCCAGCATTTT. V and J are TRBV27 and TRBJ1-5; perhaps TRBD1 as D (5 bases). CDR1 and CDR2 from the germline V gene are MNHEY and SMNVEV (reference sequence). The CDR3 sequence is 14 residues long. V was pared by 5 bases and J by 5 bases, with 13 bases between.

The chain recombines TRBV27 with TRBJ1-1; TRBD1 is a possible D gene (5 bases). The ends were cut back, 5 bases at V and 6 bases at J, with 22 bases in the middle. The germline V gene encodes CDR1 MNHEY and CDR2 SMNVEV (reference sequence). This CDR3 is built from 16 residues. The DNA for the CDR3 is TGTGCCAGCAGTAACCCCTCCCCGGGGGGATTATCTGAAGCTTTCTTT. Its translation: CASSNPSPGGLSEAFF.

This chain connects TRBV7-2 to TRBJ1-1; no firm D call. CDR1 and CDR2 from the germline V gene are SGHTA and FQGNSA. V was pared by 7 bases and J by 7 bases, with 16 bases between. The CDR3 spans 13 residues. CDR3 nucleotide sequence: TGTGCCAGCACCCTCTATACAAAGGTTGAAGCTTTCTTT. This sequence encodes CASTLYTKVEAFF.

This clone was recorded once. The chain has TRBV27 and TRBJ1-1; no clear D gene. Germline values: CDR1 MNHEY, CDR2 SMNVEV (reference sequence). V shed 3 bases and J shed 0 bases, with 8 bases lying between them. The CDR3 is 14 amino acids. The DNA of the CDR3 is TGTGCCAGCAGTTTGGGGAGCATGAACACTGAAGCTTTCTTT. It codes for CASSLGSMNTEAFF.

This chain joins TRBV9 and TRBJ1-4; 8 bases line up with TRBD1. This CDR3 is built from 16 residues. Germline assignment: CDR1 SGDLS and CDR2 YYNGEE. V shed 4 bases, J shed 2 bases, and the junction held 7 bases outside the gene matches. CDR3 nucleotides: TGTGCCAGCAGCCCTCCCGGACAGGGTACTAATGAAAAACTGTTTTTT. Its protein product is CASSPPGQGTNEKLFF.

V gene TRBV5-6 combines with J gene TRBJ1-1; D not resolved. The CDR3 covers 13 residues. Trimming took 1 base from V and 0 from J, leaving 4 bases between them. Germline V gives CDR1 SGHDT, CDR2 YYEEEE. The CDR3 bases are TGTGCCAGCAGCTTGTTGGTGAACACTGAAGCTTTCTTT. Amino acid sequence: CASSLLVNTEAFF.

This chain links TRBV7-2 with TRBJ2-2; D ambiguous. The CDR3 has 14 amino acids. Trimming left V 1 base short and J 4 bases short, with 7 bases between. The V gene's germline CDR1 is SGHTA and CDR2 FQGNSA. CDR3: CASSLGFITGELFF. The CDR3, as DNA: TGTGCCAGCAGCTTAGGCTTTATCACCGGGGAGCTGTTTTTT.

In DNA form, the CDR3 reads TGTGCCAGCAGCCCCCAGGTATTCGGGGCTTTCTTT. Encoded protein: CASSPQVFGAFF. This chain links TRBV7-2 with TRBJ1-1; D is uncertain. The germline V gene encodes CDR1 SGHTA and CDR2 FQGNSA. The CDR3 covers 12 residues. V lost 5 bases and J lost 11, with 15 bases in between.

The chain has TRBV27 and TRBJ2-3; D is undetermined. The germline V and J ends were trimmed by 5 bases and 2 bases, with 11 bases remaining between them. This CDR3 is built from 14 residues. In germline, CDR1 is MNHEY, CDR2 SMNVEV (reference sequence). CDR3 nucleotide sequence: TGTGCCAGCAGTAACTACAAAGTCACAGATACGCAGTATTTT. Translation gives CASSNYKVTDTQYF.

The rearrangement links TRBV19 to TRBJ2-1; D uncertain. V lost 4 bases, J lost 3 bases, and 19 bases lay in between. The CDR3 covers 17 residues. In germline, CDR1 is LNHDA, CDR2 SQIVND (reference sequence). The CDR3 loop is CASSTQISETFYNEQFF. The CDR3 DNA follows: TGTGCCAGTAGTACCCAAATCAGCGAGACCTTCTACAATGAGCAGTTCTTC. The full variable domain, in which reference TRBV19 and TRBJ2-1 provide the parts outside the CDR3, is DGGITQSPKYLFRKEGQNVTLSCEQNLNHDAMYWYRQDPGQGLRLIYYSQIVNDFQKGDIAEGYSVSREKKESFPLTVTSAQKNPTAFYLCASSTQISETFYNEQFFGPGTRLTVL.

This clone was counted a single time. J is TRBJ2-7 and V is TRBV10-3; 7 nucleotides match TRBD2. Germline V gene data show CDR1 as ENHRY and CDR2 as SYGVKD. J gave up 6 bases and V 6 bases, and 14 bases lay outside the gene matches. The CDR3 runs to 15 residues. CDR3 nucleotides: TGTGCCATCAGGCCCGGGGCGGGAGAGTTTTCCGAGCAGTACTTC. Its protein is CAIRPGAGEFSEQYF.

The chain combines TRBV5-6 with TRBJ2-3; D not certain. The CDR3 length is 12 residues. V dropped 5 bases and J dropped 2 bases, with 6 bases sitting between them. The germline gives CDR1 SGHDT, CDR2 YYEEEE. The CDR3 DNA reads TGTGCCAGCAGTAGGCTCACAGATACGCAGTATTTT. Translating it yields CASSRLTDTQYF.

Concerning this clone itself: This sample also contains other DNA sequences that code for the same CDR3. The chain is built from TRBV5-1 and TRBJ2-2; D uncertain. Trimming removed 0 bases from V and 6 bases from J, with 3 bases in between. The CDR3 is made up of 12 amino acids. CDR1 and CDR2 (germline): SGHRS, YFSETQ. CDR3 nucleotides: TGCGCCAGCAGCTTGGGGCCCGGGGAGCTGTTTTTT. It specifies CASSLGPGELFF.

The chain uses TRBV6-6 and TRBJ2-1; 9 bases fit TRBD2. V lost 6 bases, J lost 5 bases, and 11 bases stayed unmatched. This CDR3 is 16 amino acids long. Per germline, CDR1 MNHNY and CDR2 SVGAGI (reference sequence). DNA of the CDR3: TGTGCCAGCAGCCCCGGAGTTAGCGGGAGAAACAATGAGCAGTTCTTC. Translating gives CASSPGVSGRNNEQFF.

The chain combines TRBV10-3 with TRBJ2-5; D perhaps matches TRBD2 (5 bases). This CDR3 spans 14 amino acids. Germline CDR1 and CDR2: ENHRY and SYGVKD. Deletions cut 7 bases from V and 2 bases from J, with 14 bases between. This chain's CDR3 is CAITSPEVQETQYF. In DNA, the CDR3 is TGTGCCATCACCTCACCGGAGGTACAAGAGACCCAGTACTTC.

The chain combines TRBV10-3 with TRBJ1-3, with a weak D call TRBD1 (6 bases). Germline CDR1 is ENHRY and CDR2 is SYGVKD. Trimming stripped 2 bases from V and 0 bases from J, with 11 bases between. CDR3 length: 16 residues. The CDR3 DNA follows: TGTGCCATCAGTGAGGGACAGAGAATCTCTGGAAACACCATATATTTT. It encodes CAISEGQRISGNTIYF.

This chain joins TRBV28 and TRBJ2-5, with D possibly matching TRBD1 (6 bases). V was trimmed by 2 bases and J by 3 bases, leaving 13 bases between them. CDR3 length equals 15 residues. Germline CDR1 reads MDHEN; CDR2 reads SYDVKM. CDR3 coding DNA: TGTGCCAGCAGTTTACGAACAGGGTGGGAAGAGACCCAGTACTTC. Translated, it gives CASSLRTGWEETQYF. The whole variable domain, filled in from reference TRBV28 and TRBJ2-5, reads DVKVTQSSRYLVKRTGEKVFLECVQDMDHENMFWYRQDPGLGLRLIYFSYDVKMKEKGDIPEGYSVSREKKERFSLILESASTNQTSMYLCASSLRTGWEETQYFGPGTRLLVL.

The chain is built from TRBV10-3 and TRBJ1-1, with a weak D call TRBD1 (5 bases). Per the germline V gene, CDR1 is ENHRY and CDR2 is SYGVKD. CDR3 length: 12 residues. V lost 11 bases, J lost 4 bases, and 14 bases lay in between. CDR3 DNA sequence: TGTGCCTCCACCGGGGGGGGCACTGAAGCTTTCTTT. It translates to CASTGGGTEAFF.